This is a list of T cell receptor beta chains from one sample in a study of cytomegalovirus exposure and HLA in healthy donors. Clones were sequenced by immunoSEQ multiplex PCR, and TCRdb holds only the in-frame ones, with some missing. The sample gives under 150,000 clones, about 80% of which show up once; about 1.7% is in the top ten. Sequencing input: PBMCs. The receptors were gathered from a woman aged 25-40 years in good health and CMV-seronegative. Each CDR3 is given with its conserved first and last residue. A D gene is named only where the DNA matches it firmly. Not all rows give a size; the values are once, few, many and, for expanded clones, a class.

CDR3aa	CDR3nt	v_gene	j_gene	d_gene	abundance
CASSQAGGPGSNQPQHF	TGTGCCAGCAGCCAAGCCGGGGGGCCGGGTAGCAATCAGCCCCAGCATTTT	TRBV4-2	TRBJ1-5	-	-
CASFQGRGAGELFF	TGTGCCAGCTTTCAGGGAAGGGGCGCCGGGGAGCTGTTTTTT	TRBV6-5	TRBJ2-2	-	few
CASSPGGSSGNTIYF	TGTGCCAGCAGCCCAGGGGGTTCCTCTGGAAACACCATATATTTT	TRBV28	TRBJ1-3	TRBD1	-
CASSLAVAGPTDTQYF	TGTGCCAGCAGCTTAGCAGTAGCGGGGCCCACAGATACGCAGTATTTT	TRBV7-2	TRBJ2-3	TRBD2	-
CASRPLAGGGEQFF	TGTGCCAGCAGACCACTAGCGGGGGGTGGTGAGCAGTTCTTC	TRBV6-5	TRBJ2-1	TRBD2	-
CASSLAGATNEKLFF	TGCGCCAGCAGCTTGGCCGGTGCAACTAATGAAAAACTGTTTTTT	TRBV5-1	TRBJ1-4	-	once
CASSFKGVTEAFF	TGTGCCAGCAGTTTTAAAGGGGTCACTGAAGCTTTCTTT	TRBV6-5	TRBJ1-1	-	-
CASRRGQSLFLAGGYTQYF	TGTGCCAGCAGGAGGGGTCAGAGTTTGTTTCTAGCGGGGGGATATACGCAGTATTTT	TRBV27	TRBJ2-3	TRBD2	few
CASSFVGVGAGELFF	TGTGCCAGCAGTTTCGTAGGGGTGGGCGCCGGGGAGCTGTTTTTT	TRBV27	TRBJ2-2	-	-
CAWSVQDRQPQHF	TGTGCCTGGAGTGTACAGGATAGGCAGCCCCAGCATTTT	TRBV30	TRBJ1-5	-	-
CASSWEAGGPVYEQYF	TGCGCCAGCAGCTGGGAAGCGGGGGGGCCCGTCTACGAGCAGTACTTC	TRBV5-1	TRBJ2-7	TRBD2	-
CASSYTGTVYGYTF	TGTGCCAGCAGCTATACCGGGACAGTATATGGCTACACCTTC	TRBV7-2	TRBJ1-2	TRBD1	once
CASSFDRAGNTIYF	TGCGCCAGCAGCTTCGACAGGGCGGGAAACACCATATATTTT	TRBV5-1	TRBJ1-3	TRBD1	-
CASSQGQARGNEQFF	TGTGCCAGCAGCCAGGGACAGGCCCGGGGAAATGAGCAGTTCTTC	TRBV7-3	TRBJ2-1	TRBD1	-
CASSLSGQVNSPLHF	TGCGCCAGCAGCTTGTCGGGACAGGTGAATTCACCCCTCCACTTT	TRBV5-1	TRBJ1-6	TRBD1	-
CASSETGSGDNSPLHF	TGTGCCAGCAGTGAAACCGGGTCAGGGGATAATTCACCCCTCCACTTT	TRBV6-4	TRBJ1-6	-	few
CASRGQVNEKLFF	TGTGCCAGCCGCGGACAAGTTAATGAAAAACTGTTTTTT	TRBV25-1	TRBJ1-4	-	few
CASSIYAGGRPYGYTF	TGTGCCAGTAGTATATACGCAGGGGGCCGGCCGTATGGCTACACCTTC	TRBV19	TRBJ1-2	TRBD1	-
CASSDPGTGSGSPLHF	TGTGCCAGCAGTGACCCCGGGACAGGGTCAGGTTCACCCCTCCACTTT	TRBV27	TRBJ1-6	TRBD1	-